These 13 T cell receptor beta chains were sequenced from one sample in a study of memory CD4+ T cells and cytomegalovirus serostatus. Some clones are missing from TCRdb's copy, which holds only in-frame ones; the method was immunoSEQ multiplex PCR. Of 40,000 to 45,000 clones listed, around 76% are singletons. Single viable CD3+CD4+CD8-CD45RO+ cells were sorted as the memory CD4+ T cells. Sequenced input: memory CD4+ T cells from blood. These receptors were taken from an adult in good health and CMV-seronegative.

A single count supports this clone. The chain joins TRBV7-2 to TRBJ1-6, with TRBD1 identical over 7 bases. Trimming at V came to 4 bases and at J to 10 bases, leaving 4 bases not matched to a gene. The CDR3 runs 13 residues. Germline V gene data show CDR1 as SGHTA and CDR2 as FQGNSA. CDR3: CASSSTGVSPLHF. DNA of the CDR3: TGTGCCAGCAGCTCTACAGGGGTCTCACCCCTCCACTTT.

CDR3 DNA sequence: TGTGCCAGCAGCTTCGGACAGGGGGTACAGCCCCAGCATTTT. Protein sequence: CASSFGQGVQPQHF. The J gene is TRBJ1-5, the V gene TRBV7-2; 10 nucleotides match TRBD1. Germline CDR1 is SGHTA and CDR2 is FQGNSA. The CDR3 extends over 14 amino acids. The V gene end was trimmed by 3 bases and the J gene end by 7 bases; junction bases not matched to a gene: 3.

V and J are TRBV5-1 and TRBJ2-7; weak D call: TRBD1 (6 bases). The CDR3 consists of 15 residues. CDR1 and CDR2 from the germline V gene are SGHRS and YFSETQ. Trimming pared 0 bases from V and 3 bases from J, leaving 13 bases between. The CDR3 coding sequence is TGCGCCAGCAGCTTGGATTCAGGGGCCCTCTACGAGCAGTACTTC. It codes for CASSLDSGALYEQYF.

The V and J genes are TRBV20-1 and TRBJ2-7; D is unresolved. Germline V gives CDR1 DFQATT, CDR2 SNEGSKA (reference sequence). V lost 7 bases and J 3 bases, leaving 7 bases between the germline ends. This CDR3 is built from 10 residues. The CDR3 reads CSVQGYEQYF. CDR3 sequence (DNA): TGCAGTGTTCAAGGCTACGAGCAGTACTTC.

The chain employs TRBV2 and TRBJ2-1; D is undetermined. The length of the CDR3 is 12 residues. V was shortened by 1 base and J by 6 bases, with 4 bases between the two germline ends. CDR1 is SNHLY and CDR2 is FYNNEI in the germline V gene. The CDR3 reads CASSEGGNEQFF. The CDR3 region has the DNA TGTGCCAGCAGTGAAGGAGGCAATGAGCAGTTCTTC. Full variable domain (remainder filled in from reference TRBV2 and TRBJ2-1): EPEVTQTPSHQVTQMGQEVILRCVPISNHLYFYWYRQILGQKVEFLVSFYNNEISEKSEIFDDQFSVERPDGSNFTLKIRSTKLEDSAMYFCASSEGGNEQFFGPGTRLTVL.

The chain is built from TRBV4-2 and TRBJ2-1, with D maybe TRBD1 (6 bases). V was cut by 3 bases and J by 7 bases, with 10 bases left in between. The CDR3 spans 13 residues. CDR1 is LGHNA, CDR2 YNFKEQ, per germline. CDR3 amino acids: CASSQKGGNEQFF. The CDR3 DNA sequence: TGTGCCAGCAGCCAGAAAGGGGGTAATGAGCAGTTCTTC.

This chain uses TRBV2 with TRBJ2-1; D remains unclear. Germline CDR1 is SNHLY and CDR2 is FYNNEI. The CDR3 runs 15 residues. The ends were cut back, 0 bases at V and 6 bases at J, with 12 bases in the middle. CDR3 DNA sequence: TGTGCCAGCAGTGAAGCGGGTAGCTATGGCAATGAGCAGTTCTTC. Translating it yields CASSEAGSYGNEQFF.

In this sample, this clone is medium-sized. The chain carries TRBV11-2 and TRBJ2-5, with a possible D match to TRBD2 (6 bases). The V gene lost 5 bases and the J gene lost 4 bases, with 14 bases spanning the gap. CDR3 size: 14 residues. The germline gives CDR1 SGHAT, CDR2 FQNNGV. DNA for the CDR3: TGTGCCAGCAGCCTATCTAGACTAGTAGAGACCCAGTACTTC. It codes for CASSLSRLVETQYF. The full variable domain, in which reference TRBV11-2 and TRBJ2-5 provide the parts outside the CDR3, is EAGVAQSPRYKIIEKRQSVAFWCNPISGHATLYWYQQILGQGPKLLIQFQNNGVVDDSQLPKDRFSAERLKGVDSTLKIQPAKLEDSAVYLCASSLSRLVETQYFGPGTRLLVL.

The genes are TRBV6-5 and TRBJ1-5; no reliable D call. Germline V CDR1 and CDR2: MNHEY, SVGAGI. The CDR3 covers 15 residues. V lost 2 bases, J lost 0 bases, and 8 bases lay in between. As DNA, the CDR3 is TGTGCCAGCAGTTACGGACGGTTTAGCAATCAGCCCCAGCATTTT. Its translation: CASSYGRFSNQPQHF.

The genes are TRBV6-5 and TRBJ1-2; 8 nucleotides align to TRBD1. The junction had 6 bases not matched to a gene; V was cut back by 6 bases and J by 6 bases. CDR1 and CDR2 from the germline V gene are MNHEY and SVGAGI. The CDR3 loop spans 13 amino acids. DNA for the CDR3: TGTGCCAGCAGGGACAGGGATATGCATGGCTACACCTTC. It translates to CASRDRDMHGYTF.

The chain links TRBV18 to TRBJ1-6; 7 positions agree with TRBD1. The CDR3 covers 15 residues. The germline gives CDR1 KGHSH, CDR2 LQKENI. V lost 4 bases, J lost 6 bases, and 6 bases stayed unmatched. The DNA for the CDR3 is TGTGCCAGCTCACTCTCGACAGGGATTAATTCACCCCTCCACTTT. This codes for CASSLSTGINSPLHF.

The chain recombines TRBV18 with TRBJ1-1, with TRBD1 matching over 12 bases. Germline lookup yields CDR1 KGHSH and CDR2 LQKENI. This CDR3 is 15 amino acids long. V lost 2 bases and J lost 10; bases outside the gene matches: 8. CDR3 in amino acids: CASSPSKGQGATAFF. For the CDR3, the DNA is TGTGCCAGCTCACCATCGAAGGGACAGGGGGCCACAGCTTTCTTT. The variable domain in full, completed from reference TRBV18 and TRBJ1-1, reads NAGVMQNPRHLVRRRGQEARLRCSPMKGHSHVYWYRQLPEEGLKFMVYLQKENIIDESGMPKERFSAEFPKEGPSILRIQQVVRGDSAAYFCASSPSKGQGATAFFGQGTRLTVV.

This clone came up once. The chain combines TRBV6-4 with TRBJ2-1; D might be TRBD1 or TRBD2, each matching 6 bases. The V gene's germline CDR1 is MRHNA and CDR2 SNTAGT. CDR3 length: 14 amino acids. V gave up 5 bases and J gave up 6 bases, with 14 bases separating them. The CDR3 reads CASSSRGPSNEQFF. In DNA, the CDR3 is TGTGCCAGCAGTTCCCGGGGGCCCAGCAATGAGCAGTTCTTC.